This is a list of T cell receptor beta chains from one sample in a study of T-cell reconstitution after alpha-beta-depleted transplantation in children. Each CDR3 protein is one row after TCRdb ran MiXCR on the PCR reads. The profile shows hundreds of thousands of distinct CDR3 sequences, under 30% of them singletons. The sequencing here drew on PBMCs, mostly from graft donor cells, taken 360 days after TCRalphabeta/CD19-depleted stem cell transplant. The receptors were sampled from a female patient aged 2-9 years who had a stem cell transplant for congenital amegakaryocytic thrombocytopenia, so the T cells may come from the graft donor. Both conserved end residues are part of each CDR3. The order of the fields is CDR3 length, clone size, D gene, V gene, J gene, CDR3 DNA, CDR3 protein. A D gene is named only where the DNA matches it firmly. Clone size is stated in some rows and not others, as once, few, many or a class when expanded.

17,NA,NA,TRBV28,TRBJ2-7,TGTGCCAGCAGGCTAAGCGTGGCGCTAGGAAAATGGGGCGAGCAGTACTTC,CASRLSVALGKWGEQYF
16,few,NA,TRBV4-3,TRBJ2-1,TGCGCCAGCAGCACCAGTTGGCTAGTAGGCGACAAGGTGCAGTTCTTC,CASSTSWLVGDKVQFF
14,few,NA,TRBV4-1,TRBJ1-1,TGCGCCAGCAGCCAGGTTGGACTTGGGATAGGAGCTTTCTTT,CASSQVGLGIGAFF
14,few,NA,TRBV6-1,TRBJ2-2,TGTGCCAGCAGTCGCCTCCCGGGAGCCGGGGAGCTGTTTTTT,CASSRLPGAGELFF
15,few,TRBD1,TRBV25-1,TRBJ2-1,TGTGCCAGCAGTGAGAGGGACAGTACCTACAATGAGCAGTTCTTC,CASSERDSTYNEQFF
13,NA,NA,TRBV30,TRBJ2-2,TGTGCCTGGAGTGTAATAGATCCGGGGGAGCTGTTTTTT,CAWSVIDPGELFF
13,NA,TRBD2,TRBV2,TRBJ2-2,TGTGCCAGCAGTACGAGCGGGGCCGGGGAGCTGTTTTTT,CASSTSGAGELFF
13,many,NA,TRBV20-1,TRBJ1-3,TGCAGTGCTAGAAAGAGCTCTGGAAACACCATATATTTT,CSARKSSGNTIYF
13,many,NA,TRBV2,TRBJ2-3,TGTGCCAGCAGGGCAGGCATGATGGATACGCAGTATTTT,CASRAGMMDTQYF
17,NA,TRBD1,TRBV5-1,TRBJ1-5,TGCGCCAGCAGCAAGGGACCGGGACAGGCAGGCAATCAGCCCCAGCATTTT,CASSKGPGQAGNQPQHF
16,NA,TRBD1,TRBV24-1,TRBJ2-1,TGTGCCACCAGTCAGGGGGCCATCTACACCTACAATGAGCAGTTCTTC,CATSQGAIYTYNEQFF
16,NA,NA,TRBV3-1,TRBJ1-5,TGTGCCAACAGCCGCGGGCCCCCCGGTAATAGTCAGCCCCAGCATTTT,CANSRGPPGNSQPQHF
15,NA,TRBD1,TRBV3-1,TRBJ1-6,TGTGCCAGCAGCCACCGGACAGGGGATAATTCACCCCTCCACTTT,CASSHRTGDNSPLHF
15,few,TRBD1,TRBV12-3/TRBV12-4,TRBJ2-5,TGTGCCAGCAGCCCTACAGGGGGAGCCCAAGAGACCCAGTACTTC,CASSPTGGAQETQYF
15,few,TRBD2,TRBV12-3/TRBV12-4,TRBJ2-2,TGTGCCAGCAGCTACGCGGGAGGGAACACCGGGGAGCTGTTTTTT,CASSYAGGNTGELFF
15,many,NA,TRBV7-3,TRBJ2-3,TGTGCCAGCAGCTTGGTCGGGACAAGCACAGATACGCAGTATTTT,CASSLVGTSTDTQYF
17,many,TRBD2,TRBV10-3,TRBJ2-3,TGTGCCATCAGTGAGTCGTCTAGCGGGGCCTACGGGGGTACGCAGTATTTT,CAISESSSGAYGGTQYF
13,NA,NA,TRBV13,TRBJ2-7,TGTGCCAGCAGCTTACGGGGCTCGGGCGAGCAGTACTTC,CASSLRGSGEQYF
15,few,NA,TRBV21-1,TRBJ2-1,TGTGCCAGCAGCCGAGGGGGGGACCCCTACAATGAGCAGTTCTTC,CASSRGGDPYNEQFF
18,NA,TRBD2,TRBV30,TRBJ2-1,TGTGCTTGGGCCAGGGGAAAATACGGGACTAGCGGGAGGAATGAGCAGTTCTTC,CAWARGKYGTSGRNEQFF
16,once,TRBD2,TRBV10-3,TRBJ2-3,TGTGCCATCAGTGTACCTTTCGCGGGGGATAGAGATACGCAGTATTTT,CAISVPFAGDRDTQYF
16,NA,NA,TRBV20-1,TRBJ2-7,TGCAGTGCTGGGGTCGGGCGACAGGGAGGATCCTACGAGCAGTACTTC,CSAGVGRQGGSYEQYF
14,NA,NA,TRBV7-3,TRBJ1-1,TGTGCCAGCAGCCCTACAGGCCCCGGGGCTGAAGCTTTCTTT,CASSPTGPGAEAFF
18,NA,NA,TRBV7-9,TRBJ2-3,TGTGCCAGCAGCTGGGGGCTCCGATGGACACTGGGCCCAGATACGCAGTATTTT,CASSWGLRWTLGPDTQYF
19,many,NA,TRBV5-1,TRBJ2-1,TGCGCCAGCAGCGTTCCGGGACGTTTAAACCCTAGCTCCTACAATGAGCAGTTCTTC,CASSVPGRLNPSSYNEQFF
14,few,NA,TRBV5-5,TRBJ2-1,TGTGCCAGCAGCGCTAGGGAGCCTTACAATGAGCAGTTCTTC,CASSAREPYNEQFF
14,NA,NA,TRBV12-3/TRBV12-4,TRBJ2-7,TGTGCCAGCAGTTTTGAGGTCCCTTTGGACGAGCAGTACTTC,CASSFEVPLDEQYF
14,few,NA,TRBV5-1,TRBJ2-1,TGCGCCAGCAGCTTGGAGGGACCACACAATGAGCAGTTCTTC,CASSLEGPHNEQFF
15,NA,NA,TRBV4-1,TRBJ2-1,TGCGCCAGCAGCCAAGTGCCCTACTCGGGGTCTGAGCAGTTCTTC,CASSQVPYSGSEQFF
16,few,NA,TRBV7-2,TRBJ1-1,TGTGCCAGCAGCTTAGCGCTTCGGGTCATGAACACTGAAGCTTTCTTT,CASSLALRVMNTEAFF
11,NA,NA,TRBV11-2,TRBJ2-1,TGTGCCAGCAGGCTAAGCAATGAGCAGTTCTTC,CASRLSNEQFF
20,NA,TRBD2,TRBV9,TRBJ2-1,TGTGCCAGCAGCGCGTCTAAGGGGCATTGGGGACTAGCGGGTATATATGAGCAGTTCTTC,CASSASKGHWGLAGIYEQFF
15,few,TRBD1,TRBV20-1,TRBJ2-3,TGCAGTGCTAGACGGACAGGGGAAAGCACAGATACGCAGTATTTT,CSARRTGESTDTQYF
17,NA,NA,TRBV12-3/TRBV12-4,TRBJ2-5,TGTGCCAGCAGCCGGGCCCAGAAGGGGGGTCGGTACGAGACCCAGTACTTC,CASSRAQKGGRYETQYF
11,few,NA,TRBV4-2,TRBJ2-1,TGTGCCAGCAGCGAAGTGAGTGAGCAGTTCTTC,CASSEVSEQFF
16,NA,TRBD1,TRBV7-9,TRBJ2-7,TGTGCCAGCAGCTTGTATCCGACAGGGGGATCTTACGAGCAGTACTTC,CASSLYPTGGSYEQYF
17,NA,NA,TRBV28,TRBJ2-1,TGTGCCAGCAGTTTAAGGGCCGGGGACATGTTCTACAATGAGCAGTTCTTC,CASSLRAGDMFYNEQFF
14,many,TRBD1,TRBV10-3,TRBJ2-7,TGTGCCATCAGCCGGGACAGGGGGCTTTACGAGCAGTACTTC,CAISRDRGLYEQYF
15,many,TRBD1,TRBV25-1,TRBJ2-7,TGTGCCAGCGGCCAAACGACAGGGACAGGTTACGAGCAGTACTTC,CASGQTTGTGYEQYF
14,NA,NA,TRBV19,TRBJ2-5,TGTGCCAGTAGTATGGTATCGGTAAGAGAGACCCAGTACTTC,CASSMVSVRETQYF